The 9 T cell receptor beta chains in this list originate from one sample, sequenced in a study of post-analysis software for immune sequencing data. Notes on the study in general: TRBV5-6, TRBV5-1 and TRBV20-1 were among 4 or 5 TRBV segments more frequent in patients than controls.

Unique molecular identifiers tagged the TCR beta cDNA libraries. TCRdb re-derived calls from the PCR reads in MiXCR, one entry per CDR3 protein. Among fewer than 700,000 distinct CDR3 sequences, around 47% were seen once, and the ten largest hold more than 1.5%. No antigen has been assigned to these receptors. Sequenced material: blood. The receptors shown here come from a girl between 5 and 17 years old with multiple sclerosis.

This clonotype was seen a handful of times. CDR3 DNA: TGCGCCAGCAAGGGACTAGCCAGGGATGAGCAGTTCTTC. It codes for CASKGLARDEQFF. This chain connects TRBV5-1 to TRBJ2-1, with TRBD2 matching 9 bases. Germline V gene data show CDR1 as SGHRS and CDR2 as YFSETQ. V lost 6 bases, J lost 8 bases, and 6 bases stayed unmatched. The CDR3 has 13 residues.

This clonotype has just one count. One junction end does not reproduce the germline sequence, and a read error may be involved. This chain connects TRBV6-6 to TRBJ2-7; 10 bases agree with TRBD2. This CDR3 contains 16 residues. Germline CDR1 and CDR2: MNHNY and SVGAGI (reference sequence). The CDR3 loop is CTSSYPGTSASYEQYF. The CDR3 coding sequence is TGTACCAGCAGTTACCCCGGGACTAGCGCTTCCTACGAGCAGTACTTC.

J is TRBJ2-5 and V is TRBV7-2, with D possibly being TRBD2 (7 bases). Germline V gives CDR1 SGHTA, CDR2 FQGNSA. V lost 1 base to trimming and J lost 11 bases, with 20 bases between them. The CDR3 length is 15 residues. The CDR3 coding sequence is TGTGCCAGCAGCTTAGGGGAGGGACACCCAGGAGAGCAGTACTTC. Encoded protein: CASSLGEGHPGEQYF.

CDR3 region: CASSLGAARGQFF. Written as DNA, the CDR3 is TGTGCCAGCAGCTTAGGGGCAGCCCGGGGGCAGTTCTTC. The chain carries TRBV7-9 and TRBJ2-1, with a weak D call TRBD2 (5 bases). Germline CDR1 and CDR2: SEHNR and FQNEAQ (reference sequence). V shed 1 base and J shed 12 bases, with 13 bases lying between them. The CDR3 is made up of 13 amino acids.

The J gene is TRBJ2-6, the V gene TRBV20-1; D gene uncertain. This CDR3 comprises 17 residues. Trimming left V 6 bases short and J 0 bases short, with 18 bases between. CDR1 DFQATT and CDR2 SNEGSKA come from the germline V gene (reference sequence). The CDR3 bases are TGCAGTGCCCTTCGGGCCCTACCCTACTCTGGGGCCAACGTCCTGACTTTC. As protein: CSALRALPYSGANVLTF.

The V gene is TRBV28, the J gene TRBJ1-2, with 11 bases aligning to TRBD1. The V gene end was trimmed by 5 bases and the J gene end by 7 bases; junction bases not matched to a gene: 9. The germline V gene encodes CDR1 MDHEN and CDR2 SYDVKM. The length of the CDR3 is 15 residues. CDR3 bases: TGTGCCAGCAGTACCATCGGACAGGGGGCGTCTGGCTACACCTTC. The encoded protein is CASSTIGQGASGYTF.

The chain combines TRBV6-5 with TRBJ2-3; TRBD1 is a possible D gene (6 bases). Between the trimmed V and J ends, which lost 2 bases and 4 bases, there was a span of 16 bases. Germline CDR1 MNHEY, CDR2 SVGAGI. The CDR3 runs 16 residues. The CDR3 spells CASSYTQGSIADTQYF. CDR3 DNA sequence: TGTGCCAGCAGTTACACTCAGGGGTCAATCGCAGATACGCAGTATTTT.

The rearrangement joins TRBV5-1 to TRBJ2-5; 14 positions agree with TRBD2. CDR3 size: 16 residues. Germline loops: CDR1 SGHRS, CDR2 YFSETQ. V shed 2 bases, J shed 5 bases, and the junction held 5 bases outside the gene matches. The DNA for the CDR3 is TGCGCCAGCAGCTTACCTGGACTAGCGGGAGGCGAGACCCAGTACTTC. Translated, it gives CASSLPGLAGGETQYF. The full variable domain, in which reference TRBV5-1 and TRBJ2-5 provide the parts outside the CDR3, is KAGVTQTPRYLIKTRGQQVTLSCSPISGHRSVSWYQQTPGQGLQFLFEYFSETQRNKGNFPGRFSGRQFSNSRSEMNVSTLELGDSALYLCASSLPGLAGGETQYFGPGTRLLVL.

The chain employs TRBV20-1 and TRBJ2-3; TRBD2 is a possible D gene (5 bases). The CDR3 loop spans 14 amino acids. Germline CDR1 is DFQATT and CDR2 is SNEGSKA (reference sequence). With 3 bases removed from V and 1 base from J, the gap between germline ends came to 11 bases. As DNA, the CDR3 is TGCAGTGCTAGCGGGAAGGAAGGCACAGATACGCAGTATTTT. This gives the protein CSASGKEGTDTQYF.